This T cell receptor (beta chain) was observed in a study of blood T cell repertoires in COVID-19. Study in general: Samples taken during acute and convalescent COVID-19 were collected in the United States, Italy and Spain. PBMCs, B-cell-depleted T cells, or T cells provided the cDNA or gDNA that made up the material.

Per the authors' pipeline: The authors estimated nucleated cell counts from reference gene primer amplification. The protocol was immunoSEQ multiplex PCR, while the TCRdb copy is restricted to in-frame clones and leaves out a portion. The DNA was the basis for D and trimming; V, J and clone size are from that table. The repertoire holds 250,000 to 350,000 clones, around 84% seen once, with approximately 1.5% in the top ten. Seattle patient enrollment occurred during active infection, with longitudinal follow-up thereafter. V lost 3 bases, J lost 7 bases, and 16 bases stayed unmatched. From germline, CDR1 is DFQATT and CDR2 SNEGSKA (reference sequence). The CDR3 is 18 residues long.

The specimen sequenced was peripheral blood. This clonotype originated in a human donor with COVID-19, enrolled during active disease. The donor label of this sample is uncertain. The chain employs TRBV20-1 and TRBJ2-4; 12 bases agree with TRBD1. The CDR3 DNA reads TGCAGTGCTAGTTTCTATGAGGGACAGGGGGCAGTCAAGAACATTCAGTACTTC. Translating gives CSASFYEGQGAVKNIQYF.